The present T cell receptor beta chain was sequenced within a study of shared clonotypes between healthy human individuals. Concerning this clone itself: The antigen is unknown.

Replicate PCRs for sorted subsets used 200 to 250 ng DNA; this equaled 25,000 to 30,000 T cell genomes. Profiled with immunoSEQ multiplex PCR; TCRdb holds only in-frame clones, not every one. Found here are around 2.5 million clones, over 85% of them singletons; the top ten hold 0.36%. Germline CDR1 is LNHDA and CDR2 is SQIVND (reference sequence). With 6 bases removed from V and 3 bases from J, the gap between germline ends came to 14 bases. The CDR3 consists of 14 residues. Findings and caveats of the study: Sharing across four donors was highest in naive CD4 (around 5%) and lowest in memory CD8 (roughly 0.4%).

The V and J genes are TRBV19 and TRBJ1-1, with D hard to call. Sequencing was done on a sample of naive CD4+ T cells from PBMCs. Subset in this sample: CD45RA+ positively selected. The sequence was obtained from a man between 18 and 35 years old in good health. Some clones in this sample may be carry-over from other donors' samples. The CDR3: CASSPNSGDTEAFF. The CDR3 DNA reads TGTGCCAGTAGCCCTAACAGCGGGGACACTGAAGCTTTCTTT.